This TCR beta chain was retrieved from a study of T cells in women clearing cervical HPV infection. Study conclusions and caveats: CIN3+ cases had significantly higher TCR richness than controls; evenness did not differ.

Genomic DNA, averaging approximately 1,300 ng per sample, yielded TCR beta CDR3 via immunoSEQ. Sequenced by immunoSEQ multiplex PCR; TCRdb stores in-frame clones only, minus some. The sample totals under 35,000 clones. Note on this clone: Its matching antigen is unknown.

The sequence came from a woman aged 18 to 75 with a cervical HPV16 infection that either progressed to CIN3+ or cleared (not recorded which). Sequencing input: blood buffy coat.

This CDR3 is CSAGEFGLGLARYEQYF. Partial CDR3 DNA: TGCAGCGCTGGGGAATTTGGTCTGGGACTAGCGAGGTACGAG. This chain connects TRBV29-1 to TRBJ2-7; TRBD2 aligns across 10 bases. The read ends 3 residues shy of where the CDR3 ends; the end is completed using the germline J gene. The CDR3 runs 17 residues. Germline trimming cut 7 bases from V and 4 bases from J; bases unmatched to any gene: 19. Per germline, CDR1 SQVTM and CDR2 ANQGSEA.